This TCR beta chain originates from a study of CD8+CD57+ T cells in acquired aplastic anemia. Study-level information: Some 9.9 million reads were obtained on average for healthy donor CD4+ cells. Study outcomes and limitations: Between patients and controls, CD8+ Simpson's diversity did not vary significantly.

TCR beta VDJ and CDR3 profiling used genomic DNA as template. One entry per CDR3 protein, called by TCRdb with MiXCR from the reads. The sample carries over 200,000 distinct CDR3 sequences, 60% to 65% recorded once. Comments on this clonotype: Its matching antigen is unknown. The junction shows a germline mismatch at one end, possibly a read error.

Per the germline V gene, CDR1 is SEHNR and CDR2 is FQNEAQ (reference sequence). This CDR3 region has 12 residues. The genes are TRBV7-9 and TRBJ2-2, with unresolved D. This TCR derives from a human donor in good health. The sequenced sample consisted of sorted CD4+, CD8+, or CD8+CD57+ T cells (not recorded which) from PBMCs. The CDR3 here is CASSLVDGELFF. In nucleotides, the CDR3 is TGCGCCAGCAGCTTGGTGGACGGGGAGCTGTTTTTT.